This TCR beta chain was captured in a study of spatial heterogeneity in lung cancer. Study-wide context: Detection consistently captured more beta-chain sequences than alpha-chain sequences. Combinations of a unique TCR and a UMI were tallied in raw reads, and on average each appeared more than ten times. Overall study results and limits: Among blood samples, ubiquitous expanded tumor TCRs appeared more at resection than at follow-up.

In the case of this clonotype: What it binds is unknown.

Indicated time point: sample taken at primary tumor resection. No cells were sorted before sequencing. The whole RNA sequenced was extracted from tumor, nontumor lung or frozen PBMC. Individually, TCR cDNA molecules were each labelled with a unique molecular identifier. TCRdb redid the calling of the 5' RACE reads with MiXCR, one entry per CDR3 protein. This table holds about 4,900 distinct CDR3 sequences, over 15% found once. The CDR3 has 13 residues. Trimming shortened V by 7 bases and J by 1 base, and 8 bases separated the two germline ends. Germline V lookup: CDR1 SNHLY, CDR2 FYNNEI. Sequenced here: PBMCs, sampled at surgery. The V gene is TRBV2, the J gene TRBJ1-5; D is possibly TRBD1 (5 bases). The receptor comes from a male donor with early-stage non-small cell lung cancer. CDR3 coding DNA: TGTGCCAGCAACCGGGACAGCAATCAGCCCCAGCATTTT. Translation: CASNRDSNQPQHF. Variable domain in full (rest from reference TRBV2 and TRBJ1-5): EPEVTQTPSHQVTQMGQEVILRCVPISNHLYFYWYRQILGQKVEFLVSFYNNEISEKSEIFDDQFSVERPDGSNFTLKIRSTKLEDSAMYFCASNRDSNQPQHFGDGTRLSIL.